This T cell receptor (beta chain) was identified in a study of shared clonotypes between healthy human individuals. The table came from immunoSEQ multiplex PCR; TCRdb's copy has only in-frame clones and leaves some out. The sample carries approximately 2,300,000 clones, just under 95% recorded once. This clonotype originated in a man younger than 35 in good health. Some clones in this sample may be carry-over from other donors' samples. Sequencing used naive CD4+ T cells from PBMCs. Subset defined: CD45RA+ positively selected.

CDR3 sequence: CASSPSGTSGRSEQFF. CDR3 DNA: TGCGCCAGCAGCCCCTCCGGGACTAGCGGGAGAAGTGAGCAGTTCTTC. The J gene is TRBJ2-1, the V gene TRBV5-1, with 14 bases matching TRBD2. Germline CDR1 SGHRS, CDR2 YFSETQ. The junction had 9 bases not matched to a gene; V was cut back by 4 bases and J by 9 bases. The CDR3 consists of 16 residues.